Presented here are 24 T cell receptor beta chains from one specimen sequenced in a study of shared clonotypes between healthy human individuals. Using immunoSEQ multiplex PCR, the repertoire was profiled, and TCRdb retains in-frame clones only, with some absent. Among approximately 1.4 million clones listed, around 98% were seen once. The sequencing input was naive CD4+ T cells sorted from blood. Subset meaning: CD45RA+ positively selected. All receptors come from a man aged 25-45 years in good health.

This clone was counted once. The chain links TRBV18 to TRBJ2-7; D gene unclear. From germline, CDR1 is KGHSH and CDR2 LQKENI. CDR3 length: 13 amino acids. Trimming removed 4 bases from V and 3 bases from J, with 10 bases in between. CDR3 coding DNA: TGTGCCAGCTCACTAACGGACCGCTACGAGCAGTACTTC. Residues: CASSLTDRYEQYF.

The chain employs TRBV28 and TRBJ2-5, with 7 bases fitting TRBD2. CDR1 and CDR2 from the germline V gene are MDHEN and SYDVKM. The V segment lost 5 bases and the J segment 2 bases; nucleotides outside the gene matches: 8. The CDR3 has 15 residues. CDR3 in DNA: TGTGCCAGCAGTCCGTTTGCGGGGGATCAAGAGACCCAGTACTTC. Its translation: CASSPFAGDQETQYF.

The gene calls are TRBV27 and TRBJ1-4; perhaps TRBD1 as D (6 bases). Trimming pared 5 bases from V and 6 bases from J, leaving 16 bases between. CDR1 is MNHEY and CDR2 is SMNVEV in the germline V gene (reference sequence). The CDR3 is 15 amino acids. The chain's CDR3 is CASSLTGRVDEKLFF. The CDR3 nucleotides read TGTGCCAGCAGTCTCACAGGGAGGGTTGATGAAAAACTGTTTTTT.

The chain employs TRBV7-9 and TRBJ1-3, with D unclear. Per the germline V gene, CDR1 is SEHNR and CDR2 is FQNEAQ (reference sequence). Between the trimmed V and J ends, which lost 1 base and 2 bases, there was a span of 21 bases. This CDR3 region has 19 residues. CDR3 sequence reads: CASSLVGQSQIQPGNTIYF. The CDR3 region has the DNA TGTGCCAGCAGCTTAGTGGGTCAGTCCCAGATTCAACCTGGAAACACCATATATTTT.

This CDR3 is CASSYLKGGTGELFF. CDR3 DNA sequence: TGTGCCAGCAGTTACTTGAAGGGAGGCACCGGGGAGCTGTTTTTT. The chain recombines TRBV6-5 with TRBJ2-2; TRBD2 might be the D (6 bases). This CDR3 is 15 amino acids long. Trimming left V 1 base short and J 4 bases short, with 10 bases between. The germline CDR1 and CDR2 sequences are MNHEY and SVGAGI.

This chain uses TRBV19 with TRBJ1-2; D perhaps matches TRBD1 (6 bases). The V end lost 3 bases, the J end lost 4 bases, and 12 bases lay between the germline ends. From germline, CDR1 is LNHDA and CDR2 SQIVND (reference sequence). This CDR3 region has 14 residues. The CDR3 nucleotides read TGTGCCAGTAGTATCCAACAGGGAATCTATGGCTACACCTTC. Translating it yields CASSIQQGIYGYTF.

The V and J genes are TRBV2 and TRBJ1-5, with D possibly matching TRBD1 (6 bases). Deletions cut 8 bases from V and 0 bases from J, with 20 bases between. The CDR3 runs 17 residues. CDR1 SNHLY and CDR2 FYNNEI come from the germline V gene. DNA for the CDR3: TGTGCCAGCTCCGCCCAAAGAGGGGGAGATAGCAATCAGCCCCAGCATTTT. Protein: CASSAQRGGDSNQPQHF.

V usage is TRBV18 and J usage is TRBJ2-5; 9 bases fit TRBD2. V dropped 6 bases and J dropped 5; count of bases not matched to a gene: 13. This CDR3 is 16 amino acids long. The germline V gene has CDR1 KGHSH and CDR2 LQKENI. DNA of the CDR3: TGTGCCAGCTCTCGTACTTTAGCGGGAGCAGGGGAGACCCAGTACTTC. Protein: CASSRTLAGAGETQYF.

The CDR3, as DNA: TGTGCCAGCAGCCACCGAGGGCTAGGGTCCCCCTACAATGAGCAGTTCTTC. Protein product: CASSHRGLGSPYNEQFF. V and J are TRBV14 and TRBJ2-1; tentatively, D is TRBD2 (5 bases). Trimming took 3 bases from V and 2 from J, leaving 17 bases between them. The CDR3 has 17 amino acids. In germline, CDR1 is SGHDN, CDR2 FVKESK.

The chain is built from TRBV28 and TRBJ2-1, with 8 bases lining up with TRBD2. In germline, CDR1 is MDHEN, CDR2 SYDVKM. V shed 4 bases, J shed 6 bases, and the junction held 14 bases outside the gene matches. CDR3 length: 17 residues. CDR3 amino acids: CASSSRALSGSGNEQFF. The CDR3 DNA reads TGTGCCAGCAGTTCACGGGCTCTAAGCGGGAGTGGCAATGAGCAGTTCTTC.

The V call is TRBV19, the J call TRBJ1-2, with a weak D call TRBD1 (6 bases). CDR3 length equals 15 residues. Trimming cost V 9 bases and J 8 bases, with 25 bases left between them. Germline V lookup: CDR1 LNHDA, CDR2 SQIVND (reference sequence). CDR3 residues: CASSLARGVLGGYTF. The CDR3 DNA reads as TGTGCCAGCAGTTTGGCCAGGGGTGTACTTGGGGGCTACACCTTC.

The chain has TRBV6-1 and TRBJ1-5; tentatively, D is TRBD1 (5 bases). V dropped 4 bases and J dropped 4 bases, with 14 bases sitting between them. CDR3 size: 15 residues. Germline CDR1 MNHNS, CDR2 SASEGT. CDR3 amino acids: CASSGMAGQNQPQHF. The DNA of the CDR3 is TGTGCCAGCAGTGGGATGGCAGGGCAAAATCAGCCCCAGCATTTT.

V gene TRBV7-9 combines with J gene TRBJ1-1; D gene uncertain. V was trimmed by 4 bases and J by 3 bases, leaving 9 bases between them. The CDR3 extends over 13 amino acids. Germline V gene data show CDR1 as SEHNR and CDR2 as FQNEAQ (reference sequence). The CDR3 loop is CASSSREYTEAFF. Written as DNA, the CDR3 is TGTGCCAGCAGCTCCCGGGAGTACACTGAAGCTTTCTTT.

The gene calls are TRBV10-2 and TRBJ2-7, with 7 bases lining up with TRBD1. CDR1 is WSHSY and CDR2 is SAAADI in the germline V gene. There are 17 residues in the CDR3. The J segment lost 2 bases and the V segment lost 4 bases, leaving 14 bases of the junction unmatched. CDR3: CASSGYLRTGETYEQYF. CDR3 nucleotide sequence: TGCGCCAGCAGTGGCTACCTTCGGACAGGCGAAACCTACGAGCAGTACTTC.

The CDR3 sequence is CASSLDRGPYEQYF. The CDR3 DNA follows: TGCGCCAGCAGCCTCGACAGGGGGCCCTACGAGCAGTACTTC. The chain is built from TRBV10-1 and TRBJ2-7, with TRBD1 matching 10 bases. This CDR3 is 14 amino acids long. With V trimmed by 6 bases and J by 2 bases, 4 bases remained unmatched. CDR1 and CDR2 (germline): WNHNN, SYGVQD (reference sequence).

The chain has TRBV4-3 and TRBJ2-1; 8 nucleotides line up with TRBD2. Germline lookup yields CDR1 LGHNA and CDR2 YSLEER. The V segment lost 8 bases and the J segment 10 bases; nucleotides outside the gene matches: 13. The CDR3 length is 14 residues. CDR3 in DNA: TGCGCCAGCGGATCCCAGCGGGAGATGGGAGAGCAGTTCTTC. Its protein is CASGSQREMGEQFF.

The chain employs TRBV5-4 and TRBJ2-3, with 13 bases fitting TRBD2. Germline V gene data show CDR1 as SGHNT and CDR2 as YYREEE (reference sequence). The CDR3 is 16 amino acids. The ends lost 1 base at V and 5 bases at J; junction bases unmatched: 4. CDR3 sequence (DNA): TGTGCCAGCAGCTTGAGACTAGCGGGAGGAGGAGATACGCAGTATTTT. As protein: CASSLRLAGGGDTQYF.

The chain has TRBV19 and TRBJ1-5; D gene uncertain. The germline V gene has CDR1 LNHDA and CDR2 SQIVND (reference sequence). V shed 4 bases and J shed 6 bases, with 13 bases lying between them. The CDR3 contains 14 residues. The CDR3 loop reads CASSKVGIGQPQHF. The CDR3 DNA is TGTGCCAGTAGTAAGGTTGGGATTGGTCAGCCCCAGCATTTT.

This chain uses TRBV5-1 with TRBJ2-5; 9 positions agree with TRBD1. CDR1 is SGHRS, CDR2 YFSETQ, per germline. The CDR3 length is 14 residues. V shed 4 bases and J 5 bases; nucleotides not matched to a gene: 6. The CDR3 protein is CASSVQGAPETQYF. In nucleotides, the CDR3 is TGCGCCAGCAGCGTACAGGGGGCGCCTGAGACCCAGTACTTC.

This clone was observed once. This chain uses TRBV27 with TRBJ2-7, with TRBD1 matching over 9 bases. The CDR3 covers 15 residues. V gave up 2 bases and J gave up 4 bases; unmatched junction bases: 6. Germline V gene data show CDR1 as MNHEY and CDR2 as SMNVEV (reference sequence). As DNA, the CDR3 is TGTGCCAGCAGTTTAAGAGGGACAGGGAGTTACGAGCAGTACTTC. It translates to CASSLRGTGSYEQYF.

The chain links TRBV28 to TRBJ2-7; TRBD2 agrees at 13 bases. This CDR3 comprises 17 residues. The germline CDR1 and CDR2 sequences are MDHEN and SYDVKM. V dropped 3 bases and J dropped 2; count of bases not matched to a gene: 7. The CDR3 reads CASSFTSGRAWAYEQYF. CDR3 bases: TGTGCCAGCAGTTTCACTAGCGGGAGGGCCTGGGCCTACGAGCAGTACTTC.

The chain combines TRBV9 with TRBJ2-1; 12 bases are a match to TRBD2. The length of the CDR3 is 15 residues. The V gene end was trimmed by 4 bases and the J gene end by 3 bases; junction bases not matched to a gene: 2. CDR1 SGDLS and CDR2 YYNGEE come from the germline V gene. Here the CDR3 reads CASSSTSGSYNEQFF. CDR3 in DNA: TGTGCCAGCAGCTCGACTAGCGGGAGCTACAATGAGCAGTTCTTC.

The CDR3 DNA reads as TGTGCCAGCAGTTTTAGGGGGACAGAACAGTTCTTC. This translates into CASSFRGTEQFF. The chain uses TRBV28 and TRBJ2-1; 7 nucleotides align to TRBD1. Germline V gives CDR1 MDHEN, CDR2 SYDVKM. Trimming cost V 3 bases and J 13 bases; bases outside gene matches: 6. The CDR3 totals 12 residues. Filled out from reference TRBV28 and TRBJ2-1, the complete variable domain reads DVKVTQSSRYLVKRTGEKVFLECVQDMDHENMFWYRQDPGLGLRLIYFSYDVKMKEKGDIPEGYSVSREKKERFSLILESASTNQTSMYLCASSFRGTEQFFGPGTRLTVL.

The genes are TRBV7-9 and TRBJ2-7; D is perhaps TRBD2 (5 bases). V was trimmed by 0 bases and J by 6 bases, leaving 9 bases between them. The CDR3 has 13 amino acids. Germline V gene data show CDR1 as SEHNR and CDR2 as FQNEAQ (reference sequence). The CDR3 nucleotides read TGTGCCAGCAGCTTAGCCGCGGGTTTCGAGCAGTACTTC. Protein sequence: CASSLAAGFEQYF.